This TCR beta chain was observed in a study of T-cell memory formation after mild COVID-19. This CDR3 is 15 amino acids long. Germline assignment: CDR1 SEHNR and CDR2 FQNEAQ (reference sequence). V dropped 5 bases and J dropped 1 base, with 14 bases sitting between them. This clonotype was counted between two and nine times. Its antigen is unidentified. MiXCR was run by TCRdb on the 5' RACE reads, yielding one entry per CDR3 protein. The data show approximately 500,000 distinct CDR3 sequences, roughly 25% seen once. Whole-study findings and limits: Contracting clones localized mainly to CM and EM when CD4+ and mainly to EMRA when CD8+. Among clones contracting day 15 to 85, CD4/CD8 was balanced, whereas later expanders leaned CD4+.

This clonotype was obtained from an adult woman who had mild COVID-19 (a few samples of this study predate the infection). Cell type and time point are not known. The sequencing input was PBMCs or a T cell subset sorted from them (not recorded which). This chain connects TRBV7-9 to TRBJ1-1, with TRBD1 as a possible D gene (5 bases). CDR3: CASSKQASSNTEAFF. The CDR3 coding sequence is TGTGCCAGCAGCAAACAGGCCTCGTCGAACACTGAAGCTTTCTTT.